What follows describes a single T cell receptor beta chain. Germline CDR1 is SGDLS and CDR2 is YYNGEE. V shed 4 bases and J 5 bases; nucleotides not matched to a gene: 10. There are 15 residues in the CDR3. This sample is drawn from a study of cytomegalovirus exposure and HLA in healthy donors. Both 60 Vbeta primers and 13 Jbeta primers went into the PCR. The method was immunoSEQ multiplex PCR; TCRdb's version includes in-frame clones alone and lacks a portion of them. The profile shows some 150,000 clones, approximately 79% of them singletons. V and J are TRBV9 and TRBJ2-5; 8 bases agree with TRBD2. Sequencing was performed on PBMCs. The sequence was obtained from a man aged 55 to 70 in good health and CMV-seronegative. This CDR3 is CASSPRGPGGETQYF. Written as DNA, the CDR3 is TGTGCCAGCAGCCCCCGGGGGCCGGGGGGGGAGACCCAGTACTTC. Using reference TRBV9 and TRBJ2-5 for the parts outside the CDR3, the full variable domain is DSGVTQTPKHLITATGQRVTLRCSPRSGDLSVYWYQQSLDQGLQFLIQYYNGEERAKGNILERFSAQQFPDLHSELNLSSLELGDSALYFCASSPRGPGGETQYFGPGTRLLVL.